The 32 T cell receptor beta chains below all came from one sample that was sequenced in a study. Each CDR3 protein gets one entry after TCRdb re-called the reads with MiXCR. The sample lists nearly 15,000 distinct CDR3 sequences, about 35% occurring once. The sequenced material came from blood. Every receptor here comes from a human donor.

This clonotype showed up many times. V usage is TRBV30 and J usage is TRBJ1-1; no definite D call. The germline V gene has CDR1 GTSNPN and CDR2 SVGIG (reference sequence). V was shortened by 4 bases and J by 4 bases, with 13 bases between the two germline ends. The CDR3 consists of 13 residues. The CDR3 spells CAWNIAKGTEAFF. CDR3 bases: TGTGCCTGGAATATCGCAAAGGGCACTGAAGCTTTCTTT.

This clonotype came up many times. This chain joins TRBV30 and TRBJ2-7, with 7 nucleotides matching TRBD1. V lost 2 bases to trimming and J lost 2 bases; unmatched junction nucleotides: 6. The V gene's germline CDR1 is GTSNPN and CDR2 SVGIG (reference sequence). The CDR3 is 14 amino acids. The CDR3 sequence: CAWSRGQITYEQYF. In nucleotides, the CDR3 is TGTGCCTGGAGTAGGGGACAGATAACCTACGAGCAGTACTTC.

The chain is built from TRBV29-1 and TRBJ2-3, with D unresolved. This CDR3 contains 11 residues. CDR1 is SQVTM, CDR2 ANQGSEA, per germline. The V end was cut by 4 bases, the J end by 8 bases, with 10 bases between. The chain's CDR3 is CSVGESATQYF. For the CDR3, the DNA is TGCAGCGTTGGAGAGTCAGCTACGCAGTATTTT.

This clonotype was recorded once. This rearrangement joins TRBV29-1 to TRBJ2-1, with D tentatively TRBD2 (5 bases). CDR1 is SQVTM and CDR2 is ANQGSEA in the germline V gene. V lost 5 bases to trimming and J lost 6 bases, with 14 bases between them. The CDR3 is 13 amino acids. CDR3: CSVRPGWGNEQFF. CDR3 nucleotide sequence: TGCAGCGTTCGACCGGGGTGGGGCAATGAGCAGTTCTTC.

This clonotype was found once. This chain uses TRBV4-2 with TRBJ1-3; D is uncertain. Trimming cost V 2 bases and J 5 bases, with 7 bases left between them. Germline V gene lookup returns CDR1 LGHNA and CDR2 YNFKEQ. This CDR3 is 13 amino acids long. The CDR3, as DNA: TGTGCCAGCAGCCAACTTTACAGAAACACCATATATTTT. It specifies CASSQLYRNTIYF.

This clonotype came up many times. The V gene is TRBV4-3, the J gene TRBJ1-5, with D tentatively TRBD1 (6 bases). The CDR3 consists of 13 residues. V lost 6 bases and J lost 7, with 13 bases in between. Germline V lookup: CDR1 LGHNA, CDR2 YSLEER. CDR3 region: CASSQGFGQPQHF. The CDR3 bases are TGCGCCAGCAGTCAGGGGTTCGGACAGCCCCAGCATTTT.

By its share, this clonotype is medium-sized. The gene calls are TRBV4-3 and TRBJ2-2; D is undetermined. The CDR3 is 12 amino acids. V gave up 1 base and J gave up 8 bases, with 5 bases separating them. Germline-derived CDR1 and CDR2 are LGHNA and YSLEER. The CDR3 reads CASSQAVGELFF. The CDR3 DNA reads TGCGCCAGCAGCCAAGCCGTTGGGGAGCTGTTTTTT.

The chain couples TRBV5-1 to TRBJ1-1, with TRBD1 as a possible D gene (6 bases). From germline, CDR1 is SGHRS and CDR2 YFSETQ. This CDR3 contains 16 residues. The V and J ends lost 1 base and 3 bases respectively, with 16 bases between them. CDR3: CASSLPSGAVDTEAFF. The CDR3 DNA reads as TGCGCCAGCAGCTTGCCCTCAGGGGCGGTGGACACTGAAGCTTTCTTT.

This clonotype showed up just a few times. The CDR3 reads CASSQDTQYF. Written as DNA, the CDR3 is TGCGCCAGCAGCCAAGATACGCAGTATTTT. The genes are TRBV4-1 and TRBJ2-3; D remains unclear. Deletions cut 0 bases from V and 8 bases from J, with 0 bases between. Germline V lookup: CDR1 MGHRA, CDR2 YSYEKL. The CDR3 runs to 10 residues.

On this clonotype: Being one base from a much bigger clone, this may be a read error. The chain employs TRBV4-3 and TRBJ2-7; the D is unclear. The V gene lost 3 bases and the J gene lost 7 bases, with 13 bases spanning the gap. This CDR3 has 13 residues. Germline V lookup: CDR1 LGHNA, CDR2 YSLEER. The DNA for the CDR3 is TGCGCCAGCAGCCAGGTTTACGGACGGGAGCAGTACTTC. Translated, it gives CASSQVYGREQYF.

The chain carries TRBV14 and TRBJ2-7; no clear D gene. The ends were cut back, 2 bases at V and 1 base at J, with 21 bases in the middle. The CDR3 spans 18 residues. CDR1 SGHDN and CDR2 FVKESK come from the germline V gene. The DNA of the CDR3 is TGTGCCAGCAGCCAATATAAGGGTGTGAGCACTGAATCCTACGAGCAGTACTTC. Residues: CASSQYKGVSTESYEQYF.

At least ten counts were recorded for this clonotype. V and J are TRBV30 and TRBJ1-1; possible D gene TRBD1, 5 bases. CDR1 is GTSNPN, CDR2 SVGIG, per germline (reference sequence). V was trimmed by 4 bases and J by 3 bases, leaving 9 bases between them. The CDR3 spans 12 residues. In DNA, the CDR3 is TGTGCCTGGACCAGGGAATACACTGAAGCTTTCTTT. Its translation is CAWTREYTEAFF.

This clonotype was counted many times. The rearrangement joins TRBV29-1 to TRBJ2-5; 7 bases align to TRBD1. The J segment lost 4 bases and the V segment lost 0 bases, leaving 5 bases of the junction unmatched. CDR3 length equals 14 residues. The germline V gene encodes CDR1 SQVTM and CDR2 ANQGSEA. CDR3 amino acids: CSVEDPTGRETQYF. Written as DNA, the CDR3 is TGCAGCGTTGAAGATCCGACAGGGCGAGAGACCCAGTACTTC.

This clonotype was detected many times. The rearrangement links TRBV28 to TRBJ2-3; D unresolved. The germline gives CDR1 MDHEN, CDR2 SYDVKM. CDR3 length equals 17 residues. V lost 2 bases, J lost 3 bases, and 18 bases lay in between. The CDR3 protein is CASSLETYLVETDTQYF. The CDR3 nucleotides read TGTGCCAGCAGTTTAGAGACGTACCTCGTTGAGACAGATACGCAGTATTTT.

With regard to this clonotype: A read error may be the cause here, since a much bigger clone is one base away. As the CDR3 is not closed by the conserved phenylalanine or tryptophan, this likely results from a read error. The chain links TRBV4-3 to TRBJ2-7; D uncertain. In germline, CDR1 is LGHNA, CDR2 YSLEER. V shed 0 bases and J shed 3 bases, with 9 bases lying between them. The CDR3 length is 14 residues. Here the CDR3 reads CASSQDSGYYEQYL. CDR3 in DNA: TGCGCCAGCAGCCAAGATAGTGGCTACTACGAGCAGTACTTG.

The rearrangement links TRBV4-3 to TRBJ1-2; D might be TRBD1 (5 bases). V lost 4 bases and J 1 base, leaving 16 bases between the germline ends. The CDR3 length is 16 residues. The germline V gene encodes CDR1 LGHNA and CDR2 YSLEER. This CDR3 is CASSPGVGPDNYGYTF. CDR3 in DNA: TGCGCCAGCAGCCCGGGGGTAGGGCCGGATAACTATGGCTACACCTTC.

This clonotype came up many times. The genes are TRBV29-1 and TRBJ2-5; D is perhaps TRBD1 (6 bases). Per the germline V gene, CDR1 is SQVTM and CDR2 is ANQGSEA. V dropped 0 bases and J dropped 5 bases, with 13 bases sitting between them. The CDR3 extends over 14 amino acids. This CDR3 is CSVEDGTHRETQYF. In DNA, the CDR3 is TGCAGCGTTGAAGATGGGACACATCGGGAGACCCAGTACTTC.

This clonotype was detected ten times or more. The rearrangement uses TRBV4-2 and TRBJ2-7; TRBD1 aligns across 7 bases. V shed 1 base and J 5 bases; nucleotides not matched to a gene: 5. The CDR3 totals 14 residues. Germline CDR1 and CDR2: LGHNA and YNFKEQ. The CDR3, as DNA: TGTGCCAGCAGCCAAGGACAGGGCGGGCACGAGCAGTACTTC. This codes for CASSQGQGGHEQYF.

In the case of this clonotype: Just one base apart from a much larger clone, this may be a read error. The V call is TRBV4-2, the J call TRBJ1-2; D possibly corresponds to TRBD1 (5 bases). V gave up 1 base and J gave up 3 bases, with 15 bases separating them. The CDR3 runs to 16 residues. Per the germline V gene, CDR1 is LGHNA and CDR2 is YNFKEQ. The CDR3 region has the DNA TGTGCCAGCAGCCAAGCTTGGGACGGGGAAGACTATGGCTACACCTTC. This gives the protein CASSQAWDGEDYGYTF.

By share, this clonotype ranks as medium-sized. The chain couples TRBV18 to TRBJ1-5; possibly TRBD1 for D (5 bases). The length of the CDR3 is 14 residues. Germline lookup yields CDR1 KGHSH and CDR2 LQKENI. Trimming took off 8 bases at V and 1 base at J, with 12 bases between the two ends. CDR3: CASSNRDSNQPQHF. In DNA, the CDR3 is TGTGCCAGCAGCAACCGGGACAGCAATCAGCCCCAGCATTTT.

This clonotype was counted many times. The genes are TRBV4-3 and TRBJ1-1, with no clear D. The CDR3 is 13 amino acids. Germline V gene lookup returns CDR1 LGHNA and CDR2 YSLEER. Between the trimmed V and J ends, which lost 2 bases and 10 bases, there was a span of 14 bases. The DNA for the CDR3 is TGCGCCAGCAGCCAAAAGCCAACGATGGGAGCTTTCTTT. Translation: CASSQKPTMGAFF.

This chain uses TRBV7-3 with TRBJ2-1; D not certain. Trimming stripped 0 bases from V and 6 bases from J, with 9 bases between. This CDR3 region has 14 residues. CDR1 and CDR2 from the germline V gene are SGHTA and FQGTGA. The CDR3 DNA is TGTGCCAGCAGCTTAACGGGATCGGTCAATGAGCAGTTCTTC. It is translated as CASSLTGSVNEQFF.

This clonotype is classed as medium-sized. The chain is built from TRBV4-2 and TRBJ2-1; no definite D call. The CDR3 loop spans 15 amino acids. The V end was cut by 3 bases, the J end by 0 bases, with 9 bases between. Germline V gene sequence: CDR1 LGHNA, CDR2 YNFKEQ. The CDR3 is CASSQAVSSYNEQFF. In nucleotides, the CDR3 is TGTGCCAGCAGCCAGGCGGTGAGCTCCTACAATGAGCAGTTCTTC.

This clonotype has only one observation. The chain has TRBV4-2 and TRBJ1-1; TRBD1 matches at 7 bases. The CDR3 contains 13 residues. After removal of 1 base from V and 6 bases from J, the junction contained 2 bases not matched to a gene. Germline CDR1 LGHNA, CDR2 YNFKEQ. In DNA form, the CDR3 reads TGTGCCAGCAGCCAAGGGGACAGATCTGAAGCTTTCTTT. Translation gives CASSQGDRSEAFF.

The J gene is TRBJ2-1, the V gene TRBV4-2; the match to TRBD2 covers 10 bases. Germline-derived CDR1 and CDR2 are LGHNA and YNFKEQ. The J segment lost 3 bases and the V segment lost 0 bases, leaving 5 bases of the junction unmatched. The CDR3 consists of 17 residues. The CDR3 coding sequence is TGTGCCAGCAGCCAAGAGCAAGCGGGAGGGTTCTACAATGAGCAGTTCTTC. Protein sequence: CASSQEQAGGFYNEQFF.

This clonotype was counted at least ten times. The rearrangement joins TRBV18 to TRBJ2-7, with 8 bases that match TRBD1. Losses at the gene ends were 1 base for V and 0 bases for J; bases not matched to a gene: 2. This CDR3 is 15 amino acids long. The germline V gene encodes CDR1 KGHSH and CDR2 LQKENI. The CDR3 loop is CASSPRTGGSYEQYF. The CDR3, as DNA: TGTGCCAGCTCACCACGAACAGGGGGCTCCTACGAGCAGTACTTC.

This chain uses TRBV6-2 or TRBV6-3 with TRBJ1-1, with D unresolved. There are 14 residues in the CDR3. Germline CDR1 and CDR2: MNHEY and SVGEGT. Deletions cut 0 bases from V and 5 bases from J, with 10 bases between. The DNA of the CDR3 is TGTGCCAGCAGTTACTCGGTGGCGCCAACTGAAGCTTTCTTT. It translates to CASSYSVAPTEAFF.

The chain is built from TRBV29-1 and TRBJ2-1; D possibly corresponds to TRBD2 (5 bases). Trimming shortened V by 7 bases and J by 1 base, and 14 bases separated the two germline ends. Looked up from germline, CDR1 is SQVTM and CDR2 is ANQGSEA. The CDR3 contains 14 residues. Here the CDR3 DNA reads TGCAGCGCTTCTGAGGGCCTATCCTACAATGAGCAGTTCTTC. It encodes CSASEGLSYNEQFF.

This chain connects TRBV28 to TRBJ2-7; 8 positions match TRBD2. J was trimmed by 3 bases and V by 4 bases; bases with no gene match: 20. Germline V gene data show CDR1 as MDHEN and CDR2 as SYDVKM. CDR3 size: 19 residues. CDR3: CASSYTHLGVGRALYEQYF. Here the CDR3 DNA reads TGTGCCAGCAGTTACACCCACTTGGGGGTCGGGAGGGCCCTCTACGAGCAGTACTTC. Based on the CDR3 plus reference TRBV28 and TRBJ2-7, the full variable domain is DVKVTQSSRYLVKRTGEKVFLECVQDMDHENMFWYRQDPGLGLRLIYFSYDVKMKEKGDIPEGYSVSREKKERFSLILESASTNQTSMYLCASSYTHLGVGRALYEQYFGPGTRLTVT.

The V and J genes are TRBV30 and TRBJ2-7, with TRBD1 matching 8 bases. V lost 5 bases to trimming and J lost 2 bases; unmatched junction nucleotides: 8. Germline V gene lookup returns CDR1 GTSNPN and CDR2 SVGIG (reference sequence). This CDR3 has 14 residues. CDR3 residues: CAWGSGQATYEQYF. For the CDR3, the DNA is TGTGCCTGGGGGTCGGGACAGGCAACCTACGAGCAGTACTTC.

A few counts support this clonotype. The J gene is TRBJ2-1, the V gene TRBV20-1; D is ambiguous. The CDR3 covers 16 residues. V dropped 1 base and J dropped 0 bases, with 13 bases sitting between them. Germline V CDR1 and CDR2: DFQATT, SNEGSKA (reference sequence). CDR3 loop: CSARAQDGSSYNEQFF. CDR3 coding DNA: TGCAGTGCTAGAGCCCAGGACGGAAGCTCCTACAATGAGCAGTTCTTC.

The CDR3: CASSPPTGLGTASSPLHF. The CDR3 DNA reads TGTGCCAGCAGCCCCCCCACGGGACTGGGGACAGCAAGTTCACCCCTCCACTTT. The chain is built from TRBV4-2 and TRBJ1-6; TRBD1 agrees at 7 bases. The CDR3 contains 18 residues. Trimming at V came to 4 bases and at J to 9 bases, leaving 18 bases not matched to a gene. Germline V lookup: CDR1 LGHNA, CDR2 YNFKEQ.